The clone carrying this TCR beta chain was found a few times. The sample is drawn from a study of PD-L1 blockade in urothelial cancer. Study as a whole: Blood was evaluated 3 weeks (second dose) and 6 weeks after therapy began. T cell content in blood samples showed a median of about 140,000.

Trimming left V 4 bases short and J 1 base short, with 8 bases between. The CDR3 covers 13 residues. In germline, CDR1 is SGHRS, CDR2 YFSETQ. Clones were sequenced by immunoSEQ multiplex PCR, and TCRdb holds only the in-frame ones, with some missing. The data show 38,000 or so clones, with around four fifths seen just once and roughly 16% held by the top ten. The sample in question was PBMCs, obtained around atezolizumab (anti-PD-L1) treatment. The sequence was collected from a man between 60 and 70 years old with urothelial cancer. The chain links TRBV5-1 to TRBJ1-1, with D maybe TRBD1 (6 bases). CDR3 sequence reads: CASSQTGNTEAFF. The CDR3 coding sequence is TGCGCCAGCAGCCAGACAGGGAACACTGAAGCTTTCTTT.